One T cell receptor (beta chain) is described in this entry. Antigen specificity is unknown. The data are from a study of T cell repertoires in cytomegalovirus infection. Study details: It was the public TCR beta signatures that indicated both CMV infection and matching HLA type. The study's findings and limits: In two of eight donors, the top clonotype was HLA-C-restricted CMV-specific.

TCRdb recomputed calls from the reads with MiXCR, one row per CDR3 protein. There are about 450,000 distinct CDR3 sequences in the sample; approximately 31% occur only once, and roughly 15% lies in the top ten. The CDR3 is 15 amino acids. CDR1 and CDR2 (germline): ENHRY, SYGVKD. With 4 bases clipped from V and 3 bases from J, the junction kept 9 bases outside the gene matches. The receptor was isolated from a human donor in good health (CMV status not recorded). Some clones in this sample may be carry-over from other donors' samples. This rearrangement joins TRBV10-3 to TRBJ2-7; 7 bases match TRBD1. Sequenced material: PBMCs. CDR3 loop: CAISGRGRGGYEQYF. In DNA, the CDR3 is TGTGCCATCAGTGGTAGGGGGCGCGGAGGCTACGAGCAGTACTTC.